The next 20 T cell receptor beta chains were all read from a single sample in a study of T cell responses to AZD1222 COVID-19 vaccine. Using immunoSEQ multiplex PCR, the repertoire was profiled, and TCRdb retains in-frame clones only, with some absent. This sample has some 140,000 clones; approximately 88% occur once, and the top ten carry 4.1%. This specimen was peripheral blood, taken on day 0 of AZD1222 vaccination. These receptor sequences come from an adult in good health.

The chain employs TRBV5-1 and TRBJ2-7; no clear D gene. V lost 3 bases, J lost 7 bases, and 8 bases lay in between. This CDR3 comprises 11 residues. Looked up from germline, CDR1 is SGHRS and CDR2 is YFSETQ. In DNA, the CDR3 is TGCGCCAGCAGCTCCCACCAAGAGCAGTACTTC. Translated, it gives CASSSHQEQYF.

V gene TRBV7-9 combines with J gene TRBJ1-1, with 11 bases aligning to TRBD1. The CDR3 runs to 16 residues. The V gene's germline CDR1 is SEHNR and CDR2 FQNEAQ (reference sequence). The V gene end was trimmed by 0 bases and the J gene end by 9 bases; junction bases not matched to a gene: 9. The CDR3 spells CASSLAHGTGGIKAFF. In DNA, the CDR3 is TGTGCCAGCAGCTTAGCGCACGGGACAGGGGGAATAAAAGCTTTCTTT.

This clone was detected a few times. The chain recombines TRBV19 with TRBJ2-2; TRBD1 aligns across 8 bases. V was pared by 8 bases and J by 1 base, with 3 bases of the junction left unmatched. Germline V gene sequence: CDR1 LNHDA, CDR2 SQIVND (reference sequence). This CDR3 is 14 amino acids long. The DNA of the CDR3 is TGTGCCAGTCGTGGGACAGGGAACACCGGGGAGCTGTTTTTT. Its translation is CASRGTGNTGELFF.

The chain has TRBV5-1 and TRBJ1-1, with 9 bases identical to TRBD1. From germline, CDR1 is SGHRS and CDR2 YFSETQ. The CDR3 has 16 residues. Trimming cost V 1 base and J 2 bases; bases outside gene matches: 6. CDR3 region: CASSLTGGGINTEAFF. The CDR3, as DNA: TGCGCCAGCAGCTTGACAGGGGGCGGGATAAACACTGAAGCTTTCTTT.

The chain recombines TRBV3-1 (or the pseudogene TRBV3-2) with TRBJ2-7; no clear D. This CDR3 region has 12 residues. Deletions cut 4 bases from V and 6 bases from J, with 10 bases between. Germline assignment: CDR1 LGHDT and CDR2 YNNKEL (reference sequence). Here the CDR3 DNA reads TGTGCCAGCAGCCGCACTAAAAGCGAGCAGTACTTC. It is translated as CASSRTKSEQYF.

The CDR3 reads CASSQDTGGGWDTQYF. DNA of the CDR3: TGTGCCAGCAGCCAAGATACCGGCGGGGGATGGGATACGCAGTATTTT. The chain couples TRBV3-1 (or the pseudogene TRBV3-2) to TRBJ2-3; 7 bases are shared with TRBD2. This CDR3 comprises 16 residues. The V and J ends lost 0 bases and 6 bases, in that order; junction bases with no gene match: 9. Germline assignment: CDR1 LGHDT and CDR2 YNNKEL (reference sequence).

V is TRBV5-6 and J is TRBJ1-2, with 7 bases identical to TRBD1. The CDR3 runs to 16 residues. The V gene's germline CDR1 is SGHDT and CDR2 YYEEEE. The V segment lost 3 bases and the J segment 2 bases; nucleotides outside the gene matches: 10. CDR3 nucleotides: TGTGCCAGCAGCTCCGGTGGGACCAGGGGGAACTATGGCTACACCTTC. It codes for CASSSGGTRGNYGYTF.

The chain links TRBV5-4 to TRBJ2-7; TRBD1 or TRBD2 may be the D gene (5 bases each). CDR3 size: 13 residues. Germline CDR1 reads SGHNT; CDR2 reads YYREEE (reference sequence). With 2 bases removed from V and 5 bases from J, the gap between germline ends came to 11 bases. CDR3 nucleotides: TGTGCCAGCAGCTTTGTGGGGGTGGACGAGCAGTACTTC. Translated, it gives CASSFVGVDEQYF.

A word on this clone: The same CDR3 arises from other DNA sequences in this sample as well. The genes are TRBV7-2 and TRBJ2-3; the D is unclear. This CDR3 contains 14 residues. The germline CDR1 and CDR2 sequences are SGHTA and FQGNSA. V was trimmed by 2 bases and J by 2 bases, leaving 8 bases between them. CDR3: CASSLTRDTDTQYF. The CDR3 DNA reads as TGTGCCAGCAGCTTAACAAGGGACACAGATACGCAGTATTTT. The full variable domain, with the rest looked up from reference TRBV7-2 and TRBJ2-3, is GAGVSQSPSNKVTEKGKDVELRCDPISGHTALYWYRQSLGQGLEFLIYFQGNSAPDKSGLPSDRFSAERTGGSVSTLTIQRTQQEDSAVYLCASSLTRDTDTQYFGPGTRLTVL.

This chain connects TRBV28 to TRBJ2-7; possible D gene TRBD1, 6 bases. CDR1 is MDHEN and CDR2 is SYDVKM in the germline V gene. The CDR3 length is 14 residues. With 3 bases removed from V and 5 bases from J, the gap between germline ends came to 14 bases. The CDR3 spells CASSFRQVGNEQYF. For the CDR3, the DNA is TGTGCCAGCAGTTTTCGACAGGTTGGGAACGAGCAGTACTTC.

The V and J genes are TRBV6-5 and TRBJ2-1; maybe TRBD2 (6 bases). The germline gives CDR1 MNHEY, CDR2 SVGAGI. V was clipped by 6 bases and J by 2 bases, with 14 bases between them. The CDR3 is 15 amino acids. The CDR3 nucleotides read TGTGCCAGCAGCCGGGACTTAGTAACCTACAATGAGCAGTTCTTC. Residues: CASSRDLVTYNEQFF.

The chain couples TRBV5-1 to TRBJ2-1; D is unclear. CDR3 length: 15 amino acids. V lost 6 bases to trimming and J lost 8 bases, with 21 bases between them. Germline V gene data show CDR1 as SGHRS and CDR2 as YFSETQ. The CDR3 DNA is TGCGCCAGCACCCCCATCCCGGGTGTGGCCTATGAGCAGTTCTTC. Encoded protein: CASTPIPGVAYEQFF.

The CDR3 here is CASSQESFGGVSYNSPLHF. The CDR3 bases are TGTGCCAGCAGCCAAGAGTCCTTCGGCGGAGTTTCTTATAATTCACCCCTCCACTTT. The chain combines TRBV4-2 with TRBJ1-6; D is ambiguous. The CDR3 has 19 amino acids. Trimming shortened V by 0 bases and J by 4 bases, and 19 bases separated the two germline ends. Germline V gene data show CDR1 as LGHNA and CDR2 as YNFKEQ.

The J gene is TRBJ1-2, the V gene TRBV5-4; TRBD1 matches 7 bases. The V segment lost 0 bases and the J segment 3 bases; nucleotides outside the gene matches: 8. The germline V gene has CDR1 SGHNT and CDR2 YYREEE (reference sequence). This CDR3 spans 16 amino acids. CDR3 in amino acids: CASSLAMRGRDYGYTF. As DNA, the CDR3 is TGTGCCAGCAGCTTGGCCATGAGGGGGCGCGACTATGGCTACACCTTC. Together with reference TRBV5-4 and TRBJ1-2, the CDR3 gives the full variable domain: ETGVTQSPTHLIKTRGQQVTLRCSSQSGHNTVSWYQQALGQGPQFIFQYYREEENGRGNFPPRFSGLQFPNYSSELNVNALELDDSALYLCASSLAMRGRDYGYTFGSGTRLTVV.

V usage is TRBV30 and J usage is TRBJ1-5; 10 nucleotides line up with TRBD1. From germline, CDR1 is GTSNPN and CDR2 SVGIG (reference sequence). This CDR3 comprises 14 residues. J gave up 4 bases and V 2 bases, and 2 bases lay outside the gene matches. The CDR3 here is CAWSPGQGNQPQHF. The CDR3 DNA reads as TGTGCCTGGAGTCCGGGACAGGGGAATCAGCCCCAGCATTTT.

This rearrangement joins TRBV28 to TRBJ2-7; tentative D call: TRBD1 (5 bases). CDR1 MDHEN and CDR2 SYDVKM come from the germline V gene. This CDR3 comprises 14 residues. V was trimmed by 3 bases and J by 4 bases, leaving 13 bases between them. CDR3 nucleotides: TGTGCCAGCAGTTTGCAGGGAAAACGATACGAGCAGTACTTC. It yields the protein CASSLQGKRYEQYF. Filled out from reference TRBV28 and TRBJ2-7, the complete variable domain reads DVKVTQSSRYLVKRTGEKVFLECVQDMDHENMFWYRQDPGLGLRLIYFSYDVKMKEKGDIPEGYSVSREKKERFSLILESASTNQTSMYLCASSLQGKRYEQYFGPGTRLTVT.

Many counts were recorded for this clone. The rearrangement links TRBV24-1 to TRBJ2-5; no definite D call. V shed 9 bases and J shed 2 bases, with 15 bases lying between them. This CDR3 comprises 14 residues. Germline assignment: CDR1 KGHDR and CDR2 SFDVKD. CDR3 DNA sequence: TGTGCCACCCCGCTGGTCGGGTTTCAAGAGACCCAGTACTTC. Its translation: CATPLVGFQETQYF.

V usage is TRBV2 and J usage is TRBJ1-2; D is ambiguous. This CDR3 contains 13 residues. CDR1 is SNHLY and CDR2 is FYNNEI in the germline V gene. With 3 bases removed from V and 4 bases from J, the gap between germline ends came to 9 bases. For the CDR3, the DNA is TGTGCCAGCAGTGAGAGGGCAGTCTATGGCTACACCTTC. It specifies CASSERAVYGYTF. Full variable domain (missing parts from reference TRBV2 and TRBJ1-2): EPEVTQTPSHQVTQMGQEVILRCVPISNHLYFYWYRQILGQKVEFLVSFYNNEISEKSEIFDDQFSVERPDGSNFTLKIRSTKLEDSAMYFCASSERAVYGYTFGSGTRLTVV.

The chain recombines TRBV6-5 with TRBJ1-5; D is possibly TRBD1 (5 bases). In germline, CDR1 is MNHEY, CDR2 SVGAGI. V was clipped by 2 bases and J by 5 bases, with 13 bases between them. There are 15 residues in the CDR3. CDR3 region: CASSYGQGSDQPQHF. For the CDR3, the DNA is TGTGCCAGCAGTTACGGGCAGGGTAGTGATCAGCCCCAGCATTTT.

The chain combines TRBV5-1 with TRBJ1-2; 7 bases map to TRBD1. Unmatched junction bases numbered 10, after V lost 5 bases and J lost 3 bases. Germline V gene lookup returns CDR1 SGHRS and CDR2 YFSETQ. This CDR3 region has 15 residues. The CDR3: CASSWGQPGDYGYTF. As DNA, the CDR3 is TGCGCCAGCAGTTGGGGACAGCCGGGTGACTATGGCTACACCTTC.